This TCR beta chain was retrieved from a study of cytomegalovirus exposure and HLA in healthy donors. Study results and limitations: In a later analysis, across HLA loci, associated TCR counts were highest for DRB1, lowest for HLA-C.

On this clone itself: Its matching antigen is unknown.

The PCR used 60 Vbeta and 13 Jbeta primers. The data were produced by immunoSEQ multiplex PCR, yet TCRdb's version contains in-frame clones alone and is incomplete. Recorded for this sample: roughly 100,000 clones. The V gene end was trimmed by 0 bases and the J gene end by 2 bases; junction bases not matched to a gene: 10. CDR1 is MGHRA, CDR2 YSYEKL, per germline. The CDR3 is 18 residues long. The chain has TRBV4-1 and TRBJ2-5; TRBD2 matches at 9 bases. The clonotype originates from a man aged 50-59 years in good health and CMV-seropositive. Sequenced: PBMCs. The CDR3 bases are TGCGCCAGCAGCCAAGAAGAGGTAGCAGCGGGGGGACAAGAGACCCAGTACTTC. The encoded protein is CASSQEEVAAGGQETQYF.